This T cell receptor (beta chain) was obtained from a study of beta chain features in type 1 diabetes. In the case of this clone: This specimen includes other DNA sequences encoding the same CDR3.

What was sequenced were expressed TCRB transcripts, since all of the isolated RNA had been reverse transcribed. Clones were sequenced by immunoSEQ multiplex PCR, and TCRdb holds only the in-frame ones, with some missing. The table includes about 930,000 clones, around a sixth detected once. V lost 3 bases to trimming and J lost 4 bases, with 5 bases between them. Germline lookup yields CDR1 DFQATT and CDR2 SNEGSKA (reference sequence). The CDR3 runs to 11 residues. The sequence was obtained from a woman aged 18-29 years in good health. The chain is built from TRBV20-1 and TRBJ2-3; D remains ambiguous. The sequenced sample consisted of naive CD4+ T cells from blood. The CDR3 region has the DNA TGCAGTGCTAGTTTGGCAGATACGCAGTATTTT. Its translation is CSASLADTQYF.